This section outlines one T cell receptor (beta chain) sequence together with its context. This sample stems from a study of glioma-infiltrating T cells after dendritic cell vaccination. CDR3 length: 14 amino acids. J was trimmed by 4 bases and V by 6 bases; bases with no gene match: 7. Germline-derived CDR1 and CDR2 are MRHNA and SNTAGT. Measured with immunoSEQ multiplex PCR; TCRdb has only the in-frame clones, and not every one. The sample lists more than 95,000 clones, more than 70% occurring once. Noted time point: after dendritic cell vaccination, including at tumor progression/relapse. The source was blood, collected after dendritic cell vaccination. The sequence was collected from a human donor with glioblastoma. This sequence joins TRBV6-4 and TRBJ2-3; 7 bases are a match to TRBD2. The CDR3 region has the DNA TGTGCCAGCAGGCGACTAGCCGGGTCAGATACGCAGTATTTT. Translated: CASRRLAGSDTQYF.